This T cell receptor beta chain was retrieved from a study of control samples from healthy donors and cancer patients. Profiled with immunoSEQ multiplex PCR; TCRdb holds only in-frame clones, not every one. The sample holds more than 85,000 clones, 92% seen once. The CDR3 runs to 13 residues. Per the germline V gene, CDR1 is GTSNPN and CDR2 is SVGIG (reference sequence). V shed 5 bases and J 3 bases; nucleotides not matched to a gene: 4. This clone was found once. This clonotype originated in a woman aged 18-30 years in good health. Sequencing was done on a sample of blood. The chain carries TRBV30 and TRBJ2-7, with TRBD2 identical over 10 bases. The CDR3 protein is CAWALAGGYEQYF. DNA of the CDR3: TGTGCCTGGGCATTAGCGGGAGGCTACGAGCAGTACTTC. The entire variable domain, with the rest obtained from reference TRBV30 and TRBJ2-7, is as follows: SQTIHQWPATLVQPVGSPLSLECTVEGTSNPNLYWYRQAAGRGLQLLFYSVGIGQISSEVPQNLSASRPQDRQFILSSKKLLLSDSGFYLCAWALAGGYEQYFGPGTRLTVT.